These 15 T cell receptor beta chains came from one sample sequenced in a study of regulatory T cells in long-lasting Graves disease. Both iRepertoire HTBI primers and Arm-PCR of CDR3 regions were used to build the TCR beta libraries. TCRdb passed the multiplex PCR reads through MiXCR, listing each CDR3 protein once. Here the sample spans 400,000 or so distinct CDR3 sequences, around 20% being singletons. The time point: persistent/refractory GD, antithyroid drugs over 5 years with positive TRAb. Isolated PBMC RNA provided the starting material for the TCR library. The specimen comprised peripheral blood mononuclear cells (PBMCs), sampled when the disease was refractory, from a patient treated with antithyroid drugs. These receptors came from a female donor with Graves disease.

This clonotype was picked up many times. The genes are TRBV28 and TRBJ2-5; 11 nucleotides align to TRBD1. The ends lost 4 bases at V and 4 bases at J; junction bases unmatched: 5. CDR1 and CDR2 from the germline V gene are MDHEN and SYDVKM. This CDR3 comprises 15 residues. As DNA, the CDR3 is TGTGCCAGCAGTTCCGGAGGACAGGGGGCAGAGACCCAGTACTTC. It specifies CASSSGGQGAETQYF.

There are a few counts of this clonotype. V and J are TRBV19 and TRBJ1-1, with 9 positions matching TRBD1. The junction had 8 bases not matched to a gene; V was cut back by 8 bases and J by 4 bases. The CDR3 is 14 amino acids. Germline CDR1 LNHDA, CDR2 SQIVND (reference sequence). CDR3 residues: CASGRDRVFTEAFF. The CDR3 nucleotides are TGTGCCAGTGGCCGGGACAGGGTCTTCACTGAAGCTTTCTTT.

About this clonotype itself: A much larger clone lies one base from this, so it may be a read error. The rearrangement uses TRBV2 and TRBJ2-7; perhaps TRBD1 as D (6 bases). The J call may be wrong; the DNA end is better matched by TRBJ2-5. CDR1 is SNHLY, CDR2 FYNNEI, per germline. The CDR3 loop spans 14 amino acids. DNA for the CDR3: TGTGCCACTACCAAAGGGGACACGCAAGAGACCCAGTACTTC. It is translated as CATTKGDTQETQYF.

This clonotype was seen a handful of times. This CDR3 reads CASSRKTSGRIYEQYF. The CDR3 DNA sequence: TGTGCCAGCAGCCGCAAGACTAGCGGGAGGATCTACGAGCAGTACTTC. The V call is TRBV5-6, the J call TRBJ2-7, with 13 bases lining up with TRBD2. The CDR3 is 16 amino acids. In germline, CDR1 is SGHDT, CDR2 YYEEEE. J gave up 3 bases and V 4 bases, and 7 bases lay outside the gene matches.

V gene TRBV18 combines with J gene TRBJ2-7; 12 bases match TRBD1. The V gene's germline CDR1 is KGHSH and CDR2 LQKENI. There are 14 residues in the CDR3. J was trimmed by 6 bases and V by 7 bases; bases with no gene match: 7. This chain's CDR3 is CASLAGTGGGEQYF. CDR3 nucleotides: TGTGCCAGCTTAGCCGGGACAGGGGGCGGCGAGCAGTACTTC.

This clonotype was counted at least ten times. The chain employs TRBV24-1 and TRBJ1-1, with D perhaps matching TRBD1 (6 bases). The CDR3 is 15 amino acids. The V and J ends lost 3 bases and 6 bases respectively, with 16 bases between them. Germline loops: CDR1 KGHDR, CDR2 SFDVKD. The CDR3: CATSDTRGGSAEAFF. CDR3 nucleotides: TGTGCCACCAGTGATACCAGGGGAGGTTCAGCTGAAGCTTTCTTT.

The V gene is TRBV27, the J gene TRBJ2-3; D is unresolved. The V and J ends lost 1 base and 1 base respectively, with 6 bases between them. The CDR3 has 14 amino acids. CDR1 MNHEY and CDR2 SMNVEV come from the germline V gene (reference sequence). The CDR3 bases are TGTGCCAGCAGTTTATGGTGGGGCACAGATACGCAGTATTTT. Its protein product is CASSLWWGTDTQYF.

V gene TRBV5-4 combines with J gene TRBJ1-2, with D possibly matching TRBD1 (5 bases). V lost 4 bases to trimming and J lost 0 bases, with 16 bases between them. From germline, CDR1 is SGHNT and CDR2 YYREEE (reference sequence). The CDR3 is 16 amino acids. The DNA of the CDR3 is TGTGCCAGCAGCGGGGGAGGTGGGTCGGCTAACTATGGCTACACCTTC. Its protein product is CASSGGGGSANYGYTF.

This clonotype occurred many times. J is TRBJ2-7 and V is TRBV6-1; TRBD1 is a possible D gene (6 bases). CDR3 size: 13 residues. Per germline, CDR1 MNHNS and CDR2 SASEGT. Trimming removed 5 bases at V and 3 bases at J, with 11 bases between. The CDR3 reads CASSNRDIYEQYF. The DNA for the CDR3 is TGTGCCAGCAGTAACAGGGATATCTACGAGCAGTACTTC.

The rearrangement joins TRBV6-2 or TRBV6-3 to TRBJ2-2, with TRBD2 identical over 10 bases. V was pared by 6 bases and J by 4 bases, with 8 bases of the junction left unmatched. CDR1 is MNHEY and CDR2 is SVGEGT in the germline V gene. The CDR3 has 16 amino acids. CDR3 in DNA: TGTGCCAGCAGATCCTCTAGCGGGAGAGCCACCGGGGAGCTGTTTTTT. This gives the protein CASRSSSGRATGELFF.

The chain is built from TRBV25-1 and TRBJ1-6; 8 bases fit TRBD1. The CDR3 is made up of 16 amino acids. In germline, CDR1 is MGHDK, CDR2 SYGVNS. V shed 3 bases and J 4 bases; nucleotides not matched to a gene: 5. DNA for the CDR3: TGTGCCAGCAGTGACCCAGGGGGCTATTATAATTCACCCCTCCACTTT. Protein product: CASSDPGGYYNSPLHF.

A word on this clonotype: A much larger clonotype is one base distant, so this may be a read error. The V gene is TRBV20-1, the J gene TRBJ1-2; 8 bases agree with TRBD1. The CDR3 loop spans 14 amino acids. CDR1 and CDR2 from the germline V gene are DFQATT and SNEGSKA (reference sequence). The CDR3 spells CSASMTGASYGFTF. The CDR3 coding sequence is TGCAGTGCTAGCATGACAGGGGCGAGCTATGGCTTCACCTTC.

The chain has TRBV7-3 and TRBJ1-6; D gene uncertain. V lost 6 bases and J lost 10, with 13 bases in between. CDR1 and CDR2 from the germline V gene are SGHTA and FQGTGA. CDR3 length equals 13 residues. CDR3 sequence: CASSIMTGSPLHF. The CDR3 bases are TGTGCCAGCAGTATTATGACCGGATCACCCCTCCACTTT.

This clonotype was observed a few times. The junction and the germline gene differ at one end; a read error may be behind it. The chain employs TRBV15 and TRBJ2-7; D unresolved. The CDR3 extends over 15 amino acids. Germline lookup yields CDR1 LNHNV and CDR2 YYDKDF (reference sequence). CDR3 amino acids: CATSSSGGLGYEQCF. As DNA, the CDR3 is TGTGCCACCAGCAGCTCTGGTGGTTTGGGCTACGAGCAGTGCTTC.

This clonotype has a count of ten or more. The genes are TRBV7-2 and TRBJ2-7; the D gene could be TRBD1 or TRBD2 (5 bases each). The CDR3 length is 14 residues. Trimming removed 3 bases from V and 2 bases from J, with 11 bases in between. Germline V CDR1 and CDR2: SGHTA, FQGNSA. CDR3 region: CASSFTGPTYEQYF. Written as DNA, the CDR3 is TGTGCCAGCAGCTTCACGGGACCGACCTACGAGCAGTACTTC.